The rows below give T cell receptor beta chains drawn from one sample of a study of blood T cell repertoires in COVID-19. This table comes from immunoSEQ multiplex PCR, and its TCRdb copy is limited to in-frame clones, with some not included. The sample shows fewer than 110,000 clones, about 89% of them seen only once. The sample consisted of peripheral blood. The receptors were gathered from a young woman with acute or convalescent COVID-19. Both conserved end residues are part of each CDR3. D genes are given only for firm matches. Some rows have no size entry. The others give once, few or many, or a class for an expanded clone.

j_gene	v_gene	d_gene	abundance	CDR3nt	CDR3aa
TRBJ1-5	TRBV4-1	TRBD1	NA	TGCGCCAGCAGCCAAGTATCGACAGGGGCGGACAATCAGCCCCAGCATTTT	CASSQVSTGADNQPQHF
TRBJ1-2	TRBV30	NA	NA	TGTGCCTGGAGTGCCCCATTAGTCTATGGCTACACCTTC	CAWSAPLVYGYTF
TRBJ2-2	TRBV18	NA	once	TGTGCCAGCTCAACCCGACAGGGAGGGAACACCGGGGAGCTGTTTTTT	CASSTRQGGNTGELFF
TRBJ1-6	TRBV11-2	NA	NA	TGTGCCAGCAGTTTAAGGTTGCCGGGGGTACTAAATTCACCCCTCCACTTT	CASSLRLPGVLNSPLHF
TRBJ2-1	TRBV7-2	TRBD2	NA	TGTGCCAGCAGCTACGTAGCGGGGCCTGGGGGCAATGAGCAGTTCTTC	CASSYVAGPGGNEQFF
TRBJ1-5	TRBV7-2	NA	few	TGTGCCAGCAGCTTAACCTGGGCCGATAGCAATCAGCCCCAGCATTTT	CASSLTWADSNQPQHF
TRBJ1-5	TRBV2	NA	few	TGTGCCAGCAGTGAAGGGCGGTATCAGCCCCAGCATTTT	CASSEGRYQPQHF
TRBJ2-1	TRBV7-9	TRBD2	NA	TGTGCCAGCAGCCTACTTGGGACTAGCGGTATTATTGCCCTCAATGAGCAGTTCTTC	CASSLLGTSGIIALNEQFF
TRBJ2-6	TRBV11-3	NA	once	TGTGCCAGCAGCCGTGGGGCCAACGTCCTGACTTTC	CASSRGANVLTF
TRBJ1-1	TRBV3-1/TRBV3-2	NA	NA	TGTGCCAGCCGGGTATCGGGCACTGAAGCTTTCTTT	CASRVSGTEAFF
TRBJ1-4	TRBV2	NA	NA	TGTGCCAGCAGTGATTCAGACGGGATTAATGAAAAACTGTTTTTT	CASSDSDGINEKLFF
TRBJ2-7	TRBV19	NA	once	TGTGCCAGTAGTATCGGGGGAGCCTACGAGCAGTACTTC	CASSIGGAYEQYF
TRBJ1-6	TRBV6-1	NA	once	TGTGCCAGCAGTGAAGCTCCTGTTTTCCCCCTCCACTTT	CASSEAPVFPLHF
TRBJ2-7	TRBV5-1	TRBD1	NA	TGCGCCAGCAGCTTTGGGACAGGTGGAGTCGAGCAGTACTTC	CASSFGTGGVEQYF
TRBJ2-4	TRBV19	TRBD2	NA	TGTGCCAGTACTCCCTCGGGGGGCATTCAGTACTTC	CASTPSGGIQYF
TRBJ2-7	TRBV6-5	TRBD1	NA	TGTGCCAGCAGCAGGGGGCCCTCCTACGAGCAGTACTTC	CASSRGPSYEQYF
TRBJ1-1	TRBV19	TRBD1	NA	TGTGCCAGGGGACAGCTTGAAGCTTTCTTT	CARGQLEAFF
TRBJ1-1	TRBV28	TRBD1	NA	TGTGCCAGCAGCTCCGGGACAGTGAACACTGAAGCTTTCTTT	CASSSGTVNTEAFF
TRBJ1-1	TRBV30	NA	NA	TGTGCCTGGAGTCCAGGGATTATGAACACTGAAGCTTTCTTT	CAWSPGIMNTEAFF
TRBJ2-1	TRBV24-1	TRBD2	NA	TGTGCCACCAGTGATTTGGCGGGGGGCCTTTACAATGAGCAGTTCTTC	CATSDLAGGLYNEQFF
TRBJ1-1	TRBV12-3/TRBV12-4	TRBD1	few	TGTGCCAGCACCGCCAGGGGGCTGACTGAAGCTTTCTTT	CASTARGLTEAFF
TRBJ2-3	TRBV28	NA	NA	TGTGCCAGCAGAAGACAGTCCACAGATACGCAGTATTTT	CASRRQSTDTQYF
TRBJ2-1	TRBV3-1/TRBV3-2	NA	NA	TGTGCCAGCAGCAATGGAGGGATGGGGTACAATGAGCAGTTCTTC	CASSNGGMGYNEQFF
TRBJ1-1	TRBV6-2/TRBV6-3	NA	NA	TGTGCCAGCAGCCCTAACCCACAGGCTACAAGGGGCACTGAAGCTTTCTTT	CASSPNPQATRGTEAFF
TRBJ2-7	TRBV28	NA	NA	TGTGCCAGCAGTTTCGGCGGTGTGAGCTCCTACGAGCAGTACTTC	CASSFGGVSSYEQYF
TRBJ1-3	TRBV5-1	NA	NA	TGCGCCAGCAGCCAGGGGTCGGGAAACACCATATATTTT	CASSQGSGNTIYF
TRBJ1-2	TRBV5-1	NA	NA	TGCGCCAGCAGCTTTGGGGAGGGGCGCGGTGGCTACACCTTC	CASSFGEGRGGYTF
TRBJ1-5	TRBV9	TRBD1	NA	TGTGCCAGCAGCGAACAGGGGACCTATCAGCCCCAGCATTTT	CASSEQGTYQPQHF
TRBJ2-2	TRBV5-1	TRBD2	NA	TGCGCCAGCAGCAGAGGACTAGCGGGGGGTTTCACCGGGGAGCTGTTTTTT	CASSRGLAGGFTGELFF
TRBJ1-1	TRBV6-5	TRBD1	NA	TGTGCCAGCAGCGCGACAGGGAAGGGTGAAGCTTTCTTT	CASSATGKGEAFF
TRBJ2-7	TRBV12-5	TRBD2	NA	TGTGCTAGTGGTCTCTCCGTGGGTAGCGGGGGATGGGAGCAGTACTTC	CASGLSVGSGGWEQYF
TRBJ2-7	TRBV11-3	TRBD2	NA	TGTGCCAGCAGCTTGGGAGGGGACTACGAGCAGTACTTC	CASSLGGDYEQYF
TRBJ2-3	TRBV15	NA	once	TGTGCCACCAGGCCCTTTGGTGGAGGGACAGATACGCAGTATTTT	CATRPFGGGTDTQYF
TRBJ1-1	TRBV12-5	NA	NA	TGTGCTAGTGGTTGGGGGAGGATGAACACTGAAGCTTTCTTT	CASGWGRMNTEAFF
TRBJ1-6	TRBV5-1	NA	NA	TGCGCCAGCAGCTTGTCACTTTCACCCCTCCACTTT	CASSLSLSPLHF
TRBJ2-3	TRBV20-1	NA	once	TGCAGTGCTAGTAGTCTAGAGGGGACTACAGATACGCAGTATTTT	CSASSLEGTTDTQYF
TRBJ1-3	TRBV6-5	NA	NA	TGTGCCAGCGGGCGGACAGATGGAAACACCATATATTTT	CASGRTDGNTIYF
TRBJ1-4	TRBV28	NA	NA	TGTGCCAGCAGTTTAGTCAGGATAAATGAAAAACTGTTTTTT	CASSLVRINEKLFF
TRBJ2-7	TRBV2	TRBD2	NA	TGTGCCAGCAGTGGGGGACTAGCGGGGCTAAGCTCCTACGAGCAGTACTTC	CASSGGLAGLSSYEQYF
TRBJ2-2	TRBV4-2	TRBD2	NA	TGTGCCAGCAGCCAGGATTCAGGGACTACCTACGCGAACACCGGGGAGCTGTTTTTT	CASSQDSGTTYANTGELFF
TRBJ2-1	TRBV5-6	NA	NA	TGTGCCAGCAGCCAGGGAATTAACTACAATGAGCAGTTCTTC	CASSQGINYNEQFF
TRBJ2-1	TRBV7-3	NA	NA	TGTGCCAGCAGCTTAAAGGCAGGGCCGAGCTCCTACAATGAGCAGTTCTTC	CASSLKAGPSSYNEQFF
TRBJ1-5	TRBV28	TRBD1	NA	TGTGCCAGCAGTCACGCTGACAGGGGTTTTGATCAGCCCCAGCATTTT	CASSHADRGFDQPQHF
TRBJ2-3	TRBV18	NA	NA	TGTGCCAGCTCACCTCCGGGTAGCAGCACAGATACGCAGTATTTT	CASSPPGSSTDTQYF
TRBJ2-7	TRBV7-9	TRBD1	NA	TGTGCCAGCAGCCCCCAGGGGGCGATCTACGAGCAGTACTTC	CASSPQGAIYEQYF
TRBJ2-7	TRBV2	TRBD1	NA	TGTGCCAGCAGTACCGACAGGGACGAGTTCTACGAGCAGTACTTC	CASSTDRDEFYEQYF
TRBJ2-7	TRBV29-1	TRBD1	once	TGCAGCGTTTACGGGACAGAGAGCTACGAGCAGTACTTC	CSVYGTESYEQYF
TRBJ2-1	TRBV11-3	NA	NA	TGTGCCAGCAGCTCTGGGTCGGGTGGGGCGCGATTTGATGAGCAGTTCTTC	CASSSGSGGARFDEQFF
TRBJ1-2	TRBV30	TRBD1	NA	TGTGCCTGGGGGGGACAGAACTATGGCTACACCTTC	CAWGGQNYGYTF